This TCR beta chain came from a study of blood T cell repertoires in COVID-19. Study at large: Samples of COVID-19 (acute and convalescent) were obtained from the United States, Italy and Spain. T cells, B-cell-depleted T cells, or PBMCs provided the cDNA or gDNA that served as material.

Authors' methods: By means of reference gene primer amplification, nucleated cell counts were estimated. The repertoire was sequenced with immunoSEQ multiplex PCR; TCRdb's copy has only in-frame clones and lacks some. The V and J calls and clone size are taken from that table; D and trimming were inferred from the DNA. The data show 250,000 or so clones, roughly 91% seen once. The Seattle site enrolled patients during active infection and followed them longitudinally. Sequencing used peripheral blood. The source is a man in his thirties or forties with COVID-19, enrolled during active disease.

CDR3 loop: CASSQPGQQGKLFF. CDR3 sequence (DNA): TGCGCCAGCAGCCAACCCGGACAGCAGGGAAAACTGTTTTTT. The rearrangement uses TRBV4-1 and TRBJ1-4, with D tentatively TRBD1 (6 bases). CDR1 MGHRA and CDR2 YSYEKL come from the germline V gene. This CDR3 has 14 amino acids. Trimming left V 2 bases short and J 10 bases short, with 14 bases between.